This TCR beta chain was recovered during a study of T cell responses to AZD1222 COVID-19 vaccine (dated by TCRdb to the early 2020s). General notes on the study: AZD1222 recipients given second doses at about 4 weeks or at about 12 weeks were pooled, since spike-specific TCR depth and breadth were not found to differ between the two schedules. A total of about 230 trial participants underwent TCR sequencing, of whom about 210 received two doses of AZD1222 and about 25 received two doses of the MenACWY control vaccine. Trial participants were enrolled by age into 18-55, 56-69 and 70-plus year subgroups, with 148, 28 and 57 TCR-sequenced participants respectively.

Overall study outcomes, separate from this receptor: Participants were mostly white British and included more females than males, and it was suggested by the authors that clonal diversity may have been underestimated. The vaccine-associated CD4 TCRs covered the entire spike protein, and the dominant responses fell in regions 160-218 and 743-854. After two AZD1222 doses, spike-specific TCR breadth and depth were significantly higher than at day 0 and than in MenACWY recipients. In the small 56-69-year group, the increase in depth fell short of significance, most likely because of low power. No day 14 peak-response samples were available, so repertoires were characterized only after the peak T cell response. Nearly half of unique spike-specific TCRs reportedly recognized epitopes outside regions mutated in the B.1.351 and B.1.1.7 variants. Only five to seven AZD1222 recipients were SARS-CoV-2 seropositive at baseline, limiting conclusions about previously exposed vaccinees.

The germline V and J ends show losses of 0 bases and 3 bases respectively, and no gene match explains 7 bases of the junction. The CDR3 has 16 amino acids, counting the end cysteine and phenylalanine. The read is trimmed to its CDR3 DNA, 48 bases read in frame from base 1. Via the germline V gene, CDR1 is LGHNA and CDR2 YNFKEQ. The CDR3 regions of human TCRbeta chains were subjected to immunosequencing. The paper's processing steps were these. Repertoire TCRs were checked for matches against a reference library of SARS-CoV-2-specific TCRs that had been generated using the MIRA antigen-specificity platform. Breadth was defined as the fraction of unique TCRs that were SARS-CoV-2-associated. Depth was defined as the fraction of total T cells that were SARS-CoV-2-associated. Using the MIRA data, each spike-specific TCR was mapped to the spike region that the TCR reacts to and placed in a CD4 or CD8 class. Log10-transformed breadth and depth values were compared by one-way ANOVA with Sidak's multiple comparisons tests. The table was pulled from immuneACCESS by TCRdb, which kept in-frame rearrangements only. Such tables lose some clones; where checked, under half of the loss comes from unresolved V genes, and the rest has no known cause. From that table come the V and J calls and clone size; the DNA was used to work out D and trimming. This sample gives roughly 120,000 clones in total; about 85% of them show up just once. Over 5.5% of the sample is in the top ten clones.

There are a few counts of this clone. Its binding antigen is unknown. Base qualities are not at hand, and no much larger clone is one base apart. Explained via the paper, the time point label denotes: baseline before first vaccination. Samples from vaccinated people were obtained from the UK trials COV001 and COV002, which included a single-blind randomized controlled phase 2/3 trial of AZD1222 (ChAdOx1 nCoV-19) in healthy adults. For TCRbeta chain sequencing, PBMC samples from trial participants were taken at day 0 and at day 28 after the second dose. This TCR was recovered from an adult in good health. Source: peripheral blood, taken on day 0 of AZD1222 vaccination. The chain was built from TRBV4-2 and TRBJ2-7, with 8 central nucleotides matching TRBD1. The encoded CDR3 is CASSQDTGTGLYEQYF. At the DNA level, the sequence is TGTGCCAGCAGCCAAGATACCGGGACAGGCCTCTACGAGCAGTACTTC.